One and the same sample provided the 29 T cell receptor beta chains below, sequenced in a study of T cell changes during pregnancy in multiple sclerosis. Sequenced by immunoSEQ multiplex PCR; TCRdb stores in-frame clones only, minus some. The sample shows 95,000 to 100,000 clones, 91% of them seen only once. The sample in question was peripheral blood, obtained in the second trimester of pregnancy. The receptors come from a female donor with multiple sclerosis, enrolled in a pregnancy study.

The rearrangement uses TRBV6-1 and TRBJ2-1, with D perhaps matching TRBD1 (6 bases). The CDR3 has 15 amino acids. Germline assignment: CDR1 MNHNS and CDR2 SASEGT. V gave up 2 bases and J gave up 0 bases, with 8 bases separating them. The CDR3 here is CASSEQDSSYNEQFF. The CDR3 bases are TGTGCCAGCAGTGAACAGGACAGCTCCTACAATGAGCAGTTCTTC.

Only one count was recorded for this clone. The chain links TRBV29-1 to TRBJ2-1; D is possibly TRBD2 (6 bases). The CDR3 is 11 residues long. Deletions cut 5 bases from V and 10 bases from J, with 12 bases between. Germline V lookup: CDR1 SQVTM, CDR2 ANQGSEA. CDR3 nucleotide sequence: TGCAGCGTTAAGGCGGGGACGGAGCAGTTCTTC. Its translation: CSVKAGTEQFF.

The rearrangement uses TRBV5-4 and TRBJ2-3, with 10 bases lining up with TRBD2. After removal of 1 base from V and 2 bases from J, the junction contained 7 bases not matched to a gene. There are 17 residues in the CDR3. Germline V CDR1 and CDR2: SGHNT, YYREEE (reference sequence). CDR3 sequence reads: CASSLSSGGPTTDTQYF. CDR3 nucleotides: TGTGCCAGCAGCTTGTCTAGCGGGGGCCCTACCACAGATACGCAGTATTTT.

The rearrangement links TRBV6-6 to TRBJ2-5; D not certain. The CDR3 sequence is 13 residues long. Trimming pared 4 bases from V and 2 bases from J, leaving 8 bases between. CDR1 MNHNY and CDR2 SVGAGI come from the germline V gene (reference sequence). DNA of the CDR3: TGTGCCAGCAGTTCATCCCCACAAGAGACCCAGTACTTC. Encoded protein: CASSSSPQETQYF.

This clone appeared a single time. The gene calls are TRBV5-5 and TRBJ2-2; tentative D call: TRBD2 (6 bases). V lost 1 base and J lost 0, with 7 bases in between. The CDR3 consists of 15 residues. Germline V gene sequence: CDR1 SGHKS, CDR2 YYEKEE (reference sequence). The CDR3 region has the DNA TGTGCCAGCAGCTTGCTAGCGACGAACACCGGGGAGCTGTTTTTT. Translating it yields CASSLLATNTGELFF. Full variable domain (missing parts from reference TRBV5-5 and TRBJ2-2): DAGVTQSPTHLIKTRGQQVTLRCSPISGHKSVSWYQQVLGQGPQFIFQYYEKEERGRGNFPDRFSARQFPNYSSELNVNALLLGDSALYLCASSLLATNTGELFFGEGSRLTVL.

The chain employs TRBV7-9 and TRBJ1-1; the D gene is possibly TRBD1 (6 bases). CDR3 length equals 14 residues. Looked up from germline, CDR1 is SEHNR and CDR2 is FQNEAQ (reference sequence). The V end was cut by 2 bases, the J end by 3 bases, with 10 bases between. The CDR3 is CASSLLDSYTEAFF. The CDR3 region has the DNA TGTGCCAGCAGCTTATTGGACAGTTACACTGAAGCTTTCTTT.

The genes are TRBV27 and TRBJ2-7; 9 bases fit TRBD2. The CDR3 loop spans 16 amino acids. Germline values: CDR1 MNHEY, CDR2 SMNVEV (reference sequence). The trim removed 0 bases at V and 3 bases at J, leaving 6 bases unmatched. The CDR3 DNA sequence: TGTGCCAGCAGTTTATCCGGGACTAGCTTATTCTACGAGCAGTACTTC. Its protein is CASSLSGTSLFYEQYF.

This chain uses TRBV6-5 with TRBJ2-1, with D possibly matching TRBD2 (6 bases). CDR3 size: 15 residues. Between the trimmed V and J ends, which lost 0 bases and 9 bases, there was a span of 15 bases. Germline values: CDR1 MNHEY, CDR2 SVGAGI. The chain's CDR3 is CASSYSQLALLEQFF. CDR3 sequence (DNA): TGTGCCAGCAGTTACTCCCAACTAGCCCTCCTTGAGCAGTTCTTC.

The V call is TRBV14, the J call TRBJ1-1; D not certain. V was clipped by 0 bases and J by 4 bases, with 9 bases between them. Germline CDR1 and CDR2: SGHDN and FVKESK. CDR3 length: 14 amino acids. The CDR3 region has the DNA TGTGCCAGCAGCCAAGACAGGTATGCCACTGAAGCTTTCTTT. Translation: CASSQDRYATEAFF.

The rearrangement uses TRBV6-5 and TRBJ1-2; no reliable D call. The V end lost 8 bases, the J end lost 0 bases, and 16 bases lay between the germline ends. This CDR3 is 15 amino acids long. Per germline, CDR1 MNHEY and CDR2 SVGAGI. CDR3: CASGPRSAANYGYTF. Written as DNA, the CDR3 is TGTGCCAGCGGCCCCCGGAGCGCTGCTAACTATGGCTACACCTTC.

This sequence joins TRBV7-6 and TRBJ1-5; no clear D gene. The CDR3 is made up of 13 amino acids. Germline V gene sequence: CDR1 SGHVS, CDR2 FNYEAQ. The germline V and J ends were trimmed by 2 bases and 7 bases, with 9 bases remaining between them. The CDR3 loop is CASSLSREQPQHF. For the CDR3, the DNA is TGTGCCAGCAGCTTATCCCGGGAACAGCCCCAGCATTTT.

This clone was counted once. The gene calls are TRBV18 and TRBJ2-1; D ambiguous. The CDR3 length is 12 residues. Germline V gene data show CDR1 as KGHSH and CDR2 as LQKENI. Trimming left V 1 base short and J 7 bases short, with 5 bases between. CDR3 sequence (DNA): TGTGCCAGCTCACCACGAGTAAATGAGCAGTTCTTC. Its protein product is CASSPRVNEQFF.

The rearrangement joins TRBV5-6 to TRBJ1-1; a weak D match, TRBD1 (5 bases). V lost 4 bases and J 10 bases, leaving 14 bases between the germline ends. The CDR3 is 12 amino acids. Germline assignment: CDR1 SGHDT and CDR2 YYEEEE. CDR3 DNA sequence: TGTGCCAGCAGCCAGAACGGGGGAGTAGCTTTCTTT. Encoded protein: CASSQNGGVAFF.

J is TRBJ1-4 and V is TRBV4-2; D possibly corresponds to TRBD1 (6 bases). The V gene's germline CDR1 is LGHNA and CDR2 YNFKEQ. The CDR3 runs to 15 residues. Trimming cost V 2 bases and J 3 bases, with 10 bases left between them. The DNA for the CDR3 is TGTGCCAGCAGCCAACAGGGGCCATCTAATGAAAAACTGTTTTTT. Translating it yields CASSQQGPSNEKLFF.

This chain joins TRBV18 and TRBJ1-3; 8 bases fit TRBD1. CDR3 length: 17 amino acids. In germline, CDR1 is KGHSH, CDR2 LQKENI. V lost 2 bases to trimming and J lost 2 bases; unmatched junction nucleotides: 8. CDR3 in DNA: TGTGCCAGCTCACCAGTCGTCGACAGGGGAACTGGAAACACCATATATTTT. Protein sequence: CASSPVVDRGTGNTIYF.

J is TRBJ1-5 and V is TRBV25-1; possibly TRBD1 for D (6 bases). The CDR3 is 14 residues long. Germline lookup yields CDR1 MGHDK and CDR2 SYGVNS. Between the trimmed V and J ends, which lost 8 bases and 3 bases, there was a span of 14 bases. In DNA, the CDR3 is TGTGCCAGCTCCCCCGGGGGGGCCAATCAGCCCCAGCATTTT. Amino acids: CASSPGGANQPQHF.

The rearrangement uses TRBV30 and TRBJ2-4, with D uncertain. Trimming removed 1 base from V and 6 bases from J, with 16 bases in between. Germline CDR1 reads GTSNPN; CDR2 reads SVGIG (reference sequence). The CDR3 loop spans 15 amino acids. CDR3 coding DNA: TGTGCCTGGAGTGGAGCCGCCTCAGGCGTAAACATTCAGTACTTC. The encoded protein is CAWSGAASGVNIQYF.

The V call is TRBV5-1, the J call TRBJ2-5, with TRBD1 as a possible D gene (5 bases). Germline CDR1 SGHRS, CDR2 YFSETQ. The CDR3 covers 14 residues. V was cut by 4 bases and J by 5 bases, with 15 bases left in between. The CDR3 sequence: CASSTQDNSETQYF. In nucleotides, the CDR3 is TGCGCCAGCAGCACTCAGGACAACTCGGAGACCCAGTACTTC.

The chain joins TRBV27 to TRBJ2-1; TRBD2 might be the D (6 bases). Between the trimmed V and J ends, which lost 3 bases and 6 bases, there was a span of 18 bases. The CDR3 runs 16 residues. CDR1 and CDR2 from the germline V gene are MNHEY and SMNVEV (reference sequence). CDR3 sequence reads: CASSFSRSGVGNEQFF. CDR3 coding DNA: TGTGCCAGCAGTTTCTCCCGCTCGGGGGTCGGCAATGAGCAGTTCTTC.

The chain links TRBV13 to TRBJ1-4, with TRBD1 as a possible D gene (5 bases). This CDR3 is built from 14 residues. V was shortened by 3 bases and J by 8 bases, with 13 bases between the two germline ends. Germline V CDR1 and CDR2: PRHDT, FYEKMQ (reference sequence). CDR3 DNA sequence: TGTGCCAGCAGCTTGGCGGGGACGGGGGAAAAACTGTTTTTT. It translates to CASSLAGTGEKLFF.

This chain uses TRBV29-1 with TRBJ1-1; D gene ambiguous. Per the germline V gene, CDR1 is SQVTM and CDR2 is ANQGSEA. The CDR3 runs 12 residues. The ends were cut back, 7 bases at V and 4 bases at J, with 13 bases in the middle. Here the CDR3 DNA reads TGCAGCGGTTTTATCAGAGGCACTGAAGCTTTCTTT. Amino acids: CSGFIRGTEAFF.

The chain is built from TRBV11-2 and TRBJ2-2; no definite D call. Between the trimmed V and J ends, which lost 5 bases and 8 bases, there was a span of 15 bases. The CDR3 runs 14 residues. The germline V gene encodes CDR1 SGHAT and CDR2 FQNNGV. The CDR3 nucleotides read TGTGCCAGCAGCCCTAACGGGTTATCGGGGGAGCTGTTTTTT. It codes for CASSPNGLSGELFF.

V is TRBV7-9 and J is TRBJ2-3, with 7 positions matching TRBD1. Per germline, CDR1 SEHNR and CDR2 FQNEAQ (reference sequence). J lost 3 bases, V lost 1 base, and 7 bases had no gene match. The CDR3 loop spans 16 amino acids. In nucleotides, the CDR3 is TGTGCCAGCAGCTTAGGATTCGGGACAGATACAGATACGCAGTATTTT. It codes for CASSLGFGTDTDTQYF.

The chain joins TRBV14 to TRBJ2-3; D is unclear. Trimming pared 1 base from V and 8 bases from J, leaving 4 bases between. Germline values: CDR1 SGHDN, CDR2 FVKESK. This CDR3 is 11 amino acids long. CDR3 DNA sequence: TGTGCCAGCAGCCAAGTCGGTACGCAGTATTTT. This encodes CASSQVGTQYF.

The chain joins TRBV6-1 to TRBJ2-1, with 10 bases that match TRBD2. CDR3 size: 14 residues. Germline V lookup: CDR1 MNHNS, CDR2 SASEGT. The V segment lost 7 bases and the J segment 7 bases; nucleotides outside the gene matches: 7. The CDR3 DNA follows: TGTGCCAGCAAGGGGTTTAGCGGGAGGAATGAGCAGTTCTTC. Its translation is CASKGFSGRNEQFF.

This chain's CDR3 is CASSLTGYGQPQHF. In DNA form, the CDR3 reads TGCGCCAGCAGCCTTACAGGGTACGGGCAGCCCCAGCATTTT. The V gene is TRBV4-1, the J gene TRBJ1-5, with D tentatively TRBD1 (6 bases). The CDR3 has 14 residues. V lost 4 bases and J 7 bases, leaving 14 bases between the germline ends. Germline V gives CDR1 MGHRA, CDR2 YSYEKL.

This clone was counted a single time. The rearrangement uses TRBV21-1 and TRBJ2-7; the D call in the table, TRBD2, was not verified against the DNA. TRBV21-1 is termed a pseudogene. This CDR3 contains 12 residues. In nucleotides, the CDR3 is TGTGCCAGCAGCAATAGGAGGAGGGAGCAGTACTTC. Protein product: CASSNRRREQYF.

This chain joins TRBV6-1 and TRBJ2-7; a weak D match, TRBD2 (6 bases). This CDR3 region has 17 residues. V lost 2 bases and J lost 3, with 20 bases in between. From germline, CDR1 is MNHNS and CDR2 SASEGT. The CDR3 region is CASSEFDVGGGVYEQYF. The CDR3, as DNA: TGTGCCAGCAGTGAATTCGACGTGGGGGGTGGGGTCTACGAGCAGTACTTC.

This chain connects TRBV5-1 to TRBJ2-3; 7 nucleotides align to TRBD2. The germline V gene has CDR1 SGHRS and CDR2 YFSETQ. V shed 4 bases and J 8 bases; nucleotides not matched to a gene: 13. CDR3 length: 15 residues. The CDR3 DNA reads TGCGCCAGCAGCCCCGGGGAGGGAGGACTTAGTACGCAGTATTTT. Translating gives CASSPGEGGLSTQYF. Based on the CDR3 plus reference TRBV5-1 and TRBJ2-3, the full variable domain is KAGVTQTPRYLIKTRGQQVTLSCSPISGHRSVSWYQQTPGQGLQFLFEYFSETQRNKGNFPGRFSGRQFSNSRSEMNVSTLELGDSALYLCASSPGEGGLSTQYFGPGTRLTVL.